The rows below give T cell receptor beta chains drawn from one sample of a study of T cell responses to AZD1222 COVID-19 vaccine. TCRdb's table, derived via immunoSEQ multiplex PCR, lists solely in-frame clones and lacks some. This sample has about 47,000 clones, with about four fifths found just once. This specimen consisted of peripheral blood, obtained 28 days after the second dose of the MenACWY control vaccine. Receptor source: an adult who received the MenACWY meningococcal vaccine as a control. The CDR3 runs from the conserved cysteine through the conserved F or W. Fields, in order: J gene, V gene, CDR3 protein.

>TRBJ1-2|TRBV7-9
CASSIRQTLYGYTF
>TRBJ1-1|TRBV7-9
CASSLHRLAEAFF
>TRBJ1-1|TRBV6-5
CASSQDGFEAFF
>TRBJ2-2|TRBV7-9
CASSSSTSGTPNTGELFF
>TRBJ1-1|TRBV5-4
CASSSQSSEAFF
>TRBJ2-2|TRBV5-1
CASSLTTNTGELFF
>TRBJ2-4|TRBV29-1
CSVVRGQGSDIQYF
>TRBJ1-6|TRBV30
CAWSRGAENSPLHF
>TRBJ1-2|TRBV6-1
CASSEALGQHSYGYTF
>TRBJ1-5|TRBV6-1
CASSVQGASGNQPQHF
>TRBJ2-7|TRBV4-2
CASSQDLGTGGAEQYF
>TRBJ2-6|TRBV27
CASSFRAGGDTFSSGANVLTF
>TRBJ1-5|TRBV2
CAVRRTGHSNQPQHF
>TRBJ1-2|TRBV6-5
CASSYSGQVGYTF
>TRBJ1-6|TRBV3-1/TRBV3-2
CASSPLSTNSPLHF
>TRBJ2-7|TRBV4-1
CASSHVGDRYEQYF
>TRBJ1-4|TRBV16
CASSRQVQGEKLFF
>TRBJ1-1|TRBV28
CASESPGRDTEAFF
>TRBJ2-1|TRBV5-1
CASNRGSRIDEQFF
>TRBJ2-7|TRBV21-1
CASQLRLAGGTYEQYF
>TRBJ1-5|TRBV4-1
CASSRTGGGNQPQHF
>TRBJ2-7|TRBV4-2
CASSQGSGDSSYEQYF
>TRBJ2-2|TRBV5-1
CASSHGDLVSGELFF
>TRBJ2-5|TRBV9
CASGRTGSQETQYF
>TRBJ1-1|TRBV7-8
CASSPQFTEAFF
>TRBJ2-3|TRBV9
CASSVEASTDTQYF
>TRBJ2-7|TRBV29-1
CSVKTGTFGYEQYF
>TRBJ2-7|TRBV10-2
CASSGGDYEQYF
>TRBJ1-6|TRBV27
CASSLEPYNSPLHF
>TRBJ1-4|TRBV30
CAWARDDEKLFF
>TRBJ2-3|TRBV3-1/TRBV3-2
CASSQSTDTQYF
>TRBJ1-5|TRBV2
CASSREGSNQPQHF
>TRBJ2-1|TRBV7-8
CASSLVARREWNEQFF
>TRBJ2-1|TRBV4-2
CASSQDAAEGDEQFF
>TRBJ2-1|TRBV10-2
CASSRLAGGGEQFF
>TRBJ2-2|TRBV25-1
CASSEVAGTDTGELFF
>TRBJ1-5|TRBV12-3/TRBV12-4
CASSPYGSPQHF
>TRBJ2-5|TRBV2
CASNKESGQETQYF
>TRBJ1-2|TRBV12-3/TRBV12-4
CASSLFLNYGYTF
>TRBJ1-1|TRBV27
CASSPRGLGGTEAFF
>TRBJ2-1|TRBV30
CAWSATRRNEQFF
>TRBJ1-4|TRBV3-1/TRBV3-2
CASSQRGRGEKLFF
>TRBJ1-1|TRBV4-2
CASSQEGGTEAFF
>TRBJ2-3|TRBV4-1
CASSQGWGQGGGDTQYF
>TRBJ1-5|TRBV3-1/TRBV3-2
CASSQGLYSNQPQHF
>TRBJ1-6|TRBV2
CASSEAWGPGRSPLHF
>TRBJ2-3|TRBV30
CAWSWTGSTDTQYF
>TRBJ1-1|TRBV13
CASTQGLNTEAFF
>TRBJ2-1|TRBV6-7
CASSYRGQYNEQFF
>TRBJ1-1|TRBV5-4
CASATRPSLNTEAFF
>TRBJ1-3|TRBV30
CAWSVQGQVSGNTIYF
>TRBJ1-1|TRBV11-2
CASSLLDRGEAFF
>TRBJ1-1|TRBV5-1
CASSVGLRLNLTEAFF
>TRBJ1-1|TRBV5-5
CASSFPPGGRNTEAFF